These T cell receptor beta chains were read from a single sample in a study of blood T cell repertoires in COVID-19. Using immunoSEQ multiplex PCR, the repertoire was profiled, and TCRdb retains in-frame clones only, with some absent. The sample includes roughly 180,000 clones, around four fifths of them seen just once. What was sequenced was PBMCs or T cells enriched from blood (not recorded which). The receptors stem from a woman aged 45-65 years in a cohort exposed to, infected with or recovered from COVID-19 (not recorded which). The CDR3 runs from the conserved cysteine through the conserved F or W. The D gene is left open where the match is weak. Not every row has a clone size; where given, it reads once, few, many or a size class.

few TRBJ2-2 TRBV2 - CASNRENTGELFF TGTGCCAGTAACAGGGAGAACACCGGGGAGCTGTTTTTT
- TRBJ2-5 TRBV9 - CASSPRTGNMETQYF TGTGCCAGCAGCCCCCGGACTGGGAACATGGAGACCCAGTACTTC
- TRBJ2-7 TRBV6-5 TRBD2 CASSYMERGYEQYF TGTGCCAGCAGTTACATGGAGCGGGGCTACGAGCAGTACTTC
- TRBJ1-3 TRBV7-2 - CASSFNVRGNTIYF TGTGCCAGCAGCTTCAACGTGAGGGGAAACACCATATATTTT
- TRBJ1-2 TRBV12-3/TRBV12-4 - CASSLAGGGYTF TGTGCCAGCAGTTTAGCGGGGGGTGGCTACACCTTC
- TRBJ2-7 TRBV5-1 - CASSPPQDIPYEQYF TGCGCCAGCAGCCCCCCCCAGGACATACCATACGAGCAGTACTTC
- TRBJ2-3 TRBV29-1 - CSVGRDNTDTQYF TGCAGCGTTGGCAGGGACAACACAGATACGCAGTATTTT
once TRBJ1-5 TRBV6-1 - CASSDYPTGSHNQPQHF TGTGCCAGCAGTGATTATCCCACAGGGAGTCACAATCAGCCCCAGCATTTT
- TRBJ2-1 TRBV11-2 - CASSLVGAGVNEQFF TGTGCCAGCAGCTTAGTCGGGGCAGGGGTCAATGAGCAGTTCTTC
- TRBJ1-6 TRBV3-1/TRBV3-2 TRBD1 CASSPTGQGFSPLHF TGTGCCAGCAGCCCCACGGGACAGGGTTTCTCACCCCTCCACTTT
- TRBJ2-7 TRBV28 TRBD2 CASRTSGGIYEQYF TGTGCCAGCAGGACTAGCGGGGGGATCTACGAGCAGTACTTC
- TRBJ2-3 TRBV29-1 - CSVGAYYTDTQYF TGCAGCGTTGGAGCTTACTACACAGATACGCAGTATTTT
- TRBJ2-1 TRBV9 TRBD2 CASSHAGGTYNEQFF TGTGCCAGCAGTCATGCGGGGGGGACCTACAATGAGCAGTTCTTC
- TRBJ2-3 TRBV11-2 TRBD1 CASSPQTGDPDTQYF TGTGCCAGCAGCCCCCAGACAGGGGACCCAGATACGCAGTATTTT
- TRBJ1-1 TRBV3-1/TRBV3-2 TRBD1 CASSQATGEYSEAFF TGTGCCAGCAGCCAAGCCACAGGGGAATACTCTGAAGCTTTCTTT
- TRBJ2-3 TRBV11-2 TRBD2 CASSLGGRLAVVATDTQYF TGTGCCAGCAGCTTAGGGGGGAGGCTAGCGGTGGTCGCTACAGATACGCAGTATTTT
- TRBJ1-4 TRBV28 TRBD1 CASLKDRRNEKLFF TGTGCCAGCCTAAAGGACAGGAGGAATGAAAAACTGTTTTTT
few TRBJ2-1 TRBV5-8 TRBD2 CASSLGPSGGVYNEQFF TGTGCCAGCAGCTTGGGGCCTAGCGGAGGGGTTTACAATGAGCAGTTCTTC
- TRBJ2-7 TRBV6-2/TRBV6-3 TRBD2 CASSDSSSGGIKYEQYF TGTGCCAGCAGTGATTCCTCTAGCGGGGGAATCAAATACGAGCAGTACTTC
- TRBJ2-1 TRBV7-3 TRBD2 CASSSTSGKSYNEQFF TGTGCCAGCAGCTCCACTAGCGGGAAGTCCTACAATGAGCAGTTCTTC
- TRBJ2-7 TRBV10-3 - CAVAGTQSYEQYF TGTGCCGTCGCCGGGACACAATCCTACGAGCAGTACTTC
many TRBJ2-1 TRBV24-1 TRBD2 CATCATTGLAGVNEQFF TGTGCCACCTGCGCTACCACCGGACTAGCGGGGGTCAATGAGCAGTTCTTC
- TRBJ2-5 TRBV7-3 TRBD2 CASSLTGLAGGETQYF TGTGCCAGCAGCTTAACAGGACTAGCGGGTGGAGAGACCCAGTACTTC
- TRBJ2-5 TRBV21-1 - CASSKPNRGKEETQYF TGTGCCAGCAGCAAACCGAACAGGGGGAAGGAAGAGACCCAGTACTTC
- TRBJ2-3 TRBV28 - CASSLYGQGKADTQYF TGTGCCAGCAGTTTATACGGGCAGGGGAAGGCAGATACGCAGTATTTT
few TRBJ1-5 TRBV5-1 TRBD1 CASSLSGTGAGQPQHF TGCGCCAGCAGCTTATCCGGGACAGGGGCGGGTCAGCCCCAGCATTTT
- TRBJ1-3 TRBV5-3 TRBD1 CARSLLRQGALSGNTIYF TGTGCCAGAAGCTTGCTACGACAGGGGGCCCTCTCTGGAAACACCATATATTTT
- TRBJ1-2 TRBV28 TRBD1 CASTTTGQSPGYTF TGTGCCAGCACTACCACGGGACAGTCTCCTGGCTACACCTTC
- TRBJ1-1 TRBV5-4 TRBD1 CASSLDRGPGTEAFF TGTGCCAGCAGCTTGGACAGGGGGCCGGGCACTGAAGCTTTCTTT
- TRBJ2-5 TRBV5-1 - CASSTGTLQETQYF TGCGCCAGCAGTACCGGGACTCTTCAAGAGACCCAGTACTTC
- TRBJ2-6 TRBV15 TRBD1 CATSRTDRGLGANVLTF TGTGCCACCAGCAGAACGGACAGGGGGCTTGGGGCCAACGTTCTGACTTTC
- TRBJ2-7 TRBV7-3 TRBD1 CASSIGTGEEQYF TGTGCCAGCAGCATAGGGACAGGGGAAGAGCAGTACTTC
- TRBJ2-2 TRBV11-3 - CASSLGGVNTGELFF TGTGCCAGCAGCTTAGGCGGAGTGAACACCGGGGAGCTGTTTTTT
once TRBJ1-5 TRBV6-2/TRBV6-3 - CASSYFTEGSNQPQHF TGTGCCAGCAGTTATTTTACTGAGGGTAGCAATCAGCCCCAGCATTTT
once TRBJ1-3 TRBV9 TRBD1 CASSVRQGAPGNTIYF TGTGCCAGCAGCGTAAGACAGGGGGCACCTGGAAACACCATATATTTT
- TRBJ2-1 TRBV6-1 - CASSEHGGADNEQFF TGTGCCAGCAGTGAACATGGGGGGGCGGATAATGAGCAGTTCTTC
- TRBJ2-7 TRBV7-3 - CASSPDRQSYEQYF TGTGCCAGCAGCCCCGACAGGCAGTCCTACGAGCAGTACTTC
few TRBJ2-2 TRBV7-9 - CASSLERGTNTGELFF TGTGCCAGCAGCCTCGAGCGCGGAACGAACACCGGGGAGCTGTTTTTT
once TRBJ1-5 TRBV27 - CASSLNGRNQPQHF TGTGCCAGCAGTTTAAACGGCAGGAATCAGCCCCAGCATTTT
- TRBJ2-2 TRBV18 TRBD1 CASSGTGNTGELFF TGTGCCAGCTCAGGGACAGGGAACACCGGGGAGCTGTTTTTT
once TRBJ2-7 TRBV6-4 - CASSDSALTAQGRYEQYF TGTGCCAGCAGTGACTCAGCGCTCACAGCGCAGGGCCGATACGAGCAGTACTTC
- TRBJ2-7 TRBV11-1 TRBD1 CASSLAGQDIYEQYF TGTGCCAGCAGCTTAGCAGGACAGGATATCTACGAGCAGTACTTC
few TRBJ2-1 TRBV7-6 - CASSFKSQTATYNEQFF TGTGCCAGCAGCTTCAAAAGTCAGACAGCTACCTACAATGAGCAGTTCTTC
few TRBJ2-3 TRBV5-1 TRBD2 CASTGTSGNPTDTQYF TGCGCCAGCACTGGGACTAGCGGTAATCCCACAGATACGCAGTATTTT
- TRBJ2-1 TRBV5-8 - CASSHSFGVLHNEQFF TGTGCCAGCAGCCACTCCTTCGGGGTGTTGCACAATGAGCAGTTCTTC
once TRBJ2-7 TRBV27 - CASSPGQSTSYEQYF TGTGCCAGCAGTCCTGGACAGTCTACCTCCTACGAGCAGTACTTC
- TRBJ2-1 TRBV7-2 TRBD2 CASSPPVAGADNEQFF TGTGCCAGCAGCCCTCCCGTAGCGGGGGCCGACAATGAGCAGTTCTTC
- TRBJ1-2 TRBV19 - CASSSTGHMYGYTF TGTGCCAGTAGTTCAACGGGACACATGTATGGCTACACCTTC
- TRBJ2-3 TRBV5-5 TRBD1 CASSLADRTSTDTQYF TGTGCCAGCAGCTTGGCGGACAGGACTAGCACAGATACGCAGTATTTT
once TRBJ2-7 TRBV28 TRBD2 CASSHIAGGTYEQYF TGTGCCAGCAGCCACATAGCGGGAGGCACCTACGAGCAGTACTTC
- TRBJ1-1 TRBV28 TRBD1 CASSSTGENTEAFF TGTGCCAGCAGTTCGACAGGGGAGAACACTGAAGCTTTCTTT
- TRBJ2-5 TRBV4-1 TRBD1 CASSQEGQGFETQYF TGCGCCAGCAGCCAAGAAGGACAGGGGTTCGAGACCCAGTACTTC
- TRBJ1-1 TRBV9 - CASSGAPGQVVLEAFF TGTGCCAGCAGCGGAGCCCCAGGGCAGGTCGTTTTAGAAGCTTTCTTT
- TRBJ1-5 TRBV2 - CASSERSNQPQHF TGTGCCAGCAGTGAACGGAGCAATCAGCCCCAGCATTTT
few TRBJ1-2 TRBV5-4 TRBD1 CASSRDRANGYTF TGTGCCAGCAGCCGGGACAGGGCGAATGGCTACACCTTC
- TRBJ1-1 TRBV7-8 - CASSLERGGAFF TGTGCCAGCAGCTTAGAAAGAGGGGGAGCTTTCTTT
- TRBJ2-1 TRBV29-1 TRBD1 CSVEKGTAGSYNEQFF TGCAGCGTCGAAAAAGGGACAGCTGGCTCCTACAATGAGCAGTTCTTC
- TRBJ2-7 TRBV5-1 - CASSLGGANEQYF TGCGCCAGCAGCTTGGGCGGGGCCAACGAGCAGTACTTC